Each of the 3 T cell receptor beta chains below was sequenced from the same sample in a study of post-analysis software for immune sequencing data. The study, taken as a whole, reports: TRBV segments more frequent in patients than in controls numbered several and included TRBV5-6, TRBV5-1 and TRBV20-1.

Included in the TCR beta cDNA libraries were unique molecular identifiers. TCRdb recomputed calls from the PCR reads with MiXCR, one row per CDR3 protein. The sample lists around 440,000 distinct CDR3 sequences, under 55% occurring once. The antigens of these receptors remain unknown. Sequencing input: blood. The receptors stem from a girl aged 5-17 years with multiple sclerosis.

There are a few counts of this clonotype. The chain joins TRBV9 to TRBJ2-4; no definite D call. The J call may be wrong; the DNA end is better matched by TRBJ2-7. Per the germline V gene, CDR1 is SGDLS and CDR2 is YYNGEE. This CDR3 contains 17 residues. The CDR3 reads CASSNTPHIGFRDEQYF. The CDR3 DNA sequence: TGTGCCAGCAGCAACACTCCCCATATAGGGTTTAGGGACGAGCAGTACTTC.

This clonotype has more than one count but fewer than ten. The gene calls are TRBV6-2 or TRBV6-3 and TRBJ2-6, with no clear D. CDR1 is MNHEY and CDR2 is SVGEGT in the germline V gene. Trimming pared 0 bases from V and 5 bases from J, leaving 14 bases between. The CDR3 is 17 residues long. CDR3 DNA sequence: TGTGCCAGCAGTTACTCGAGGCGGCGTGGGCGGGCCAACGTCCTGACTTTC. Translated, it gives CASSYSRRRGRANVLTF.

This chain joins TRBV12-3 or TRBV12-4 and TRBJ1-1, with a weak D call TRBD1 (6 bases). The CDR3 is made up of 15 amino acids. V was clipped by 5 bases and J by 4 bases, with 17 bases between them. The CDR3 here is CASSPRGGVVTEAFF. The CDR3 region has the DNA TGTGCCAGCAGTCCCAGGGGTGGAGTTGTCACTGAAGCTTTCTTT.